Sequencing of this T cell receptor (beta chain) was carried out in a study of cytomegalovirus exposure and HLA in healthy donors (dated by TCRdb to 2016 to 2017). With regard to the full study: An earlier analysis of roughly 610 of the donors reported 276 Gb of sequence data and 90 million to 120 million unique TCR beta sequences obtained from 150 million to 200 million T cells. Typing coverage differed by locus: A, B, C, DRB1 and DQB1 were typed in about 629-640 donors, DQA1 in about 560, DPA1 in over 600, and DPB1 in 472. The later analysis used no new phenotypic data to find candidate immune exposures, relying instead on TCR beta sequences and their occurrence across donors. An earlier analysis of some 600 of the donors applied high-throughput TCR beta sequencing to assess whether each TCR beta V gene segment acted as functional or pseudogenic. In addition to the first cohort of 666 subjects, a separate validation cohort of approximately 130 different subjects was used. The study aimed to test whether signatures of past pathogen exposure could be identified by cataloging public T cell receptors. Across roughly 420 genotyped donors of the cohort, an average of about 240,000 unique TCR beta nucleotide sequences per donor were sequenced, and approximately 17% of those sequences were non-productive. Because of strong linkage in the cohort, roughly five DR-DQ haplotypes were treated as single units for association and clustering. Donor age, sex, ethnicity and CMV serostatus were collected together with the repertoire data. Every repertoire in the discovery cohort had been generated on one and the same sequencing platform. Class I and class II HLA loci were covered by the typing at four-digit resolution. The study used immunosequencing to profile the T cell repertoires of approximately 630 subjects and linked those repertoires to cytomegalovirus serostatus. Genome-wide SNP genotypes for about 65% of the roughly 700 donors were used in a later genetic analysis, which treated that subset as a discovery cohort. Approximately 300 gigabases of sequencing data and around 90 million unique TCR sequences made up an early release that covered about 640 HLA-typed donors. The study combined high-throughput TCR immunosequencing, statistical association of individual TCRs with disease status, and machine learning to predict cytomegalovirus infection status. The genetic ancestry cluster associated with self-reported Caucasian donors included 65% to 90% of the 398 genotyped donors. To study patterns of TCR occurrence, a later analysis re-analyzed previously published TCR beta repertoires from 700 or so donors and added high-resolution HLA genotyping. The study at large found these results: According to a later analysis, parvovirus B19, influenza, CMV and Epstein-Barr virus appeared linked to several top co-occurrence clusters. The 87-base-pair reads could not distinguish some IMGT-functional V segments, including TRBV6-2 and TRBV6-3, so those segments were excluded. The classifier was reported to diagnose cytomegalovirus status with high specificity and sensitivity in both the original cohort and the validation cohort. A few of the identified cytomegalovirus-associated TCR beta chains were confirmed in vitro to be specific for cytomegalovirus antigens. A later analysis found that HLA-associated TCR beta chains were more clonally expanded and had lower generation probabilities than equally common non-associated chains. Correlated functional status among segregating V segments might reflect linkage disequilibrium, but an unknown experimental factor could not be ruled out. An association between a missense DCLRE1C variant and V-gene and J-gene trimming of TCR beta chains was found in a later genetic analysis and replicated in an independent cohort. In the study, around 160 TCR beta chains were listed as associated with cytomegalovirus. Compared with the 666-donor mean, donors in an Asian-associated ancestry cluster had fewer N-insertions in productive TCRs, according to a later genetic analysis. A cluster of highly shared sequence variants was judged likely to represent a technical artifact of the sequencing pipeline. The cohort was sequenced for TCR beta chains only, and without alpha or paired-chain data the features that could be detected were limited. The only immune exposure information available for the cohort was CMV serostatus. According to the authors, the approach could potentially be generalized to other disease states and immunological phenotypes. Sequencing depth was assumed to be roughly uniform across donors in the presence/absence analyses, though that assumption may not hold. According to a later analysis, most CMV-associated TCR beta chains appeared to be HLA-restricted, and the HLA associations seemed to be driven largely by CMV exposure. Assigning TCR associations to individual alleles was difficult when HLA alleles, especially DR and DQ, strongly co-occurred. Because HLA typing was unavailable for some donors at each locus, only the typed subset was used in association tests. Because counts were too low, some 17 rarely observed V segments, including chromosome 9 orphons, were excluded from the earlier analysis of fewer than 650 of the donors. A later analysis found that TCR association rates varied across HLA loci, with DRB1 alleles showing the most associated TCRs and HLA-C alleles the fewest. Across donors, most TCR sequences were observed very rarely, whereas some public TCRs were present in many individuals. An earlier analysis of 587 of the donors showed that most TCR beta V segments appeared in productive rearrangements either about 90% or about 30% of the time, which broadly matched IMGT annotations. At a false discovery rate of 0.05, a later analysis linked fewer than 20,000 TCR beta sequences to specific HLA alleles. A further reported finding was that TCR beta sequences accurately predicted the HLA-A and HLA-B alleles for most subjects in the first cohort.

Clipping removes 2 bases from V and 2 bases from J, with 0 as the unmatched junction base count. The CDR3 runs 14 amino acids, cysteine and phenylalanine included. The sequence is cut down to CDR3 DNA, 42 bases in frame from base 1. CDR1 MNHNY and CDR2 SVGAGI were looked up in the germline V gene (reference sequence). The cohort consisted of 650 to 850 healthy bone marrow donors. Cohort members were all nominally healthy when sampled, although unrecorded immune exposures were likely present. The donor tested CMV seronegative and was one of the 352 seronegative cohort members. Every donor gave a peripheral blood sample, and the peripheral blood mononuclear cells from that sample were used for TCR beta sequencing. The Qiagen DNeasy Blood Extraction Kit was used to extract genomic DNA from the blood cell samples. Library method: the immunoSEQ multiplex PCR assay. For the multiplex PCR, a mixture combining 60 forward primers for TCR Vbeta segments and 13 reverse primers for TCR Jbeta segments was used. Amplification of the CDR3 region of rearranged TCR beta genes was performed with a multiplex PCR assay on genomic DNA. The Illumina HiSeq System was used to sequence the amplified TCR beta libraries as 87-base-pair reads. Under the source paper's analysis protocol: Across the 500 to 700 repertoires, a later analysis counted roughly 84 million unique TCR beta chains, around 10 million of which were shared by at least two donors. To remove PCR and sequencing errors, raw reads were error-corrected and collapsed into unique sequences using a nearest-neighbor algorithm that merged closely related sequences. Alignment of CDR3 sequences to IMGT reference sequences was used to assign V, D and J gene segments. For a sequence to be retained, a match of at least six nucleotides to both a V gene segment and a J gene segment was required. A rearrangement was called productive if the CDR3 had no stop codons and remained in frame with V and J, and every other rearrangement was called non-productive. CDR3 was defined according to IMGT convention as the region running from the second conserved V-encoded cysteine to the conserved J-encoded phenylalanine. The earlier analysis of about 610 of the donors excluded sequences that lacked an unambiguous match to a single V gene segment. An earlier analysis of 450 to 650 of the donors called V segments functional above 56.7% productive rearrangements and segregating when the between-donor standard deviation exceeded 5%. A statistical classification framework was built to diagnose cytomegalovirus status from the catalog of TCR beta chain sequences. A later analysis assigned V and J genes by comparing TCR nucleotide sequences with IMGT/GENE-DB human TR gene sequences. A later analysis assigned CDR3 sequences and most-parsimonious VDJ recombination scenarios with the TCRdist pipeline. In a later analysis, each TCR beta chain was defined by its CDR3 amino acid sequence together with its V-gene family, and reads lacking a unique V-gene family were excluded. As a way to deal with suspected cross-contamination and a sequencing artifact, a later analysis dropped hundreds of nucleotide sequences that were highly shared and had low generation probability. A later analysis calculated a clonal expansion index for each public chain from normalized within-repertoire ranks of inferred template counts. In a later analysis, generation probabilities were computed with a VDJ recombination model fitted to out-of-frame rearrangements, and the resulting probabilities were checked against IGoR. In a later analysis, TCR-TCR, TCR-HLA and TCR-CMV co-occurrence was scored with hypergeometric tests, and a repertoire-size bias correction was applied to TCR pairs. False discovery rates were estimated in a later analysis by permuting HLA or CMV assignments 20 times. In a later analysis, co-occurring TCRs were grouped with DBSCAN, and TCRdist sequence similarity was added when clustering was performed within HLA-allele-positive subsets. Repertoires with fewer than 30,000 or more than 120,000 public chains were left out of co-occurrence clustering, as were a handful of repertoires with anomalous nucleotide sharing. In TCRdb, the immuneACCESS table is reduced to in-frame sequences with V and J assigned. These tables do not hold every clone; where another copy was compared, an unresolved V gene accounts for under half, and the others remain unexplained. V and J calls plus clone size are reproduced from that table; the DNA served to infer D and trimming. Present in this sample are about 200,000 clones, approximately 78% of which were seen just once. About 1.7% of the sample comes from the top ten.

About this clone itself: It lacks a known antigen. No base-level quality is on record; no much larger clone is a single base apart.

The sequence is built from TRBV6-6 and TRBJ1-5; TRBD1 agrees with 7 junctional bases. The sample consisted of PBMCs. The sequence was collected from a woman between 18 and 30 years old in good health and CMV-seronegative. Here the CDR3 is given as CASSYGQGNQPQHF. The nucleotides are TGTGCCAGCAGTTACGGACAGGGCAATCAGCCCCAGCATTTT.